This T cell receptor (beta chain) comes out of a study of blood T cell repertoires in COVID-19 (dated by TCRdb to 2019 to 2021). In the study overall: Samples covering the acute and convalescent phases of COVID-19 were provided by collaborators in the United States, Italy and Spain. The prospective study material was composed of cDNA or gDNA derived from T cells, B-cell-depleted T cells, or PBMCs. Subjects who had been exposed to COVID-19, were actively infected with it, or had recovered from it provided the deeply sampled blood TCRbeta repertoires that made up the dataset. The repertoires were released in a freely available public database intended as a resource for research on the immune response to SARS-CoV-2. The samples were drawn from the first 160 participants of the ongoing ImmuneRACE study and from over a thousand subjects provided by 6 global collaborators. Nearly every sample came with metadata listing a de-identified subject ID, COVID-19 status, age in years and sex. Where HLA class I and class II types were available, the types were taken from metadata supplied by the sample provider, not from assay-based typing.

Its CDR3 holds 14 amino acids, cysteine through phenylalanine. The DNA shown is the 42-base CDR3, in frame from base 1. Based on the germline V gene, the CDR1 and CDR2 sequences are SGHTA and FQGNSA. V and J lose 4 bases and 0 bases, and a span of 10 bases separates them. One collaborating source in Seattle enrolled patients while the patients were actively infected and followed the patients over time throughout the course of disease. Each collaborating institution followed its own protocols to collect whole blood in K2EDTA tubes. For TCRbeta analysis, collaborators shipped samples as frozen whole blood, isolated PBMCs, or DNA extracted from either of those sample types. TCRbeta CDR3 regions were amplified from genomic DNA using the immunoSEQ Assay, a bias-controlled multiplex PCR. Per the source publication's procedure: The number of nucleated cells in each sample was estimated by amplification of reference gene primers within the assay. To quantify the absolute abundance of each unique TCRbeta CDR3 rearrangement, sequence reads were collapsed and filtered. For each sample, productive Simpson clonality was calculated by taking the square root of Simpson's diversity index across productive rearrangements. TCRdb re-hosts the immuneACCESS table, in-frame sequences only. Its copies lack some clones; in the studies checked, an unresolved V gene accounts for under half of them, and the cause for the rest is not known. The V and J calls and the clone size are those of that table, but D and trimming were determined from the DNA. This sample comprises 150,000 to 250,000 clones, less than 95% of them detected only once. Roughly 0.76% of the sample comes from the top ten.

With respect to this clone: It has no known antigen specificity. No base quality information exists; no much larger clone differs at one position.

What the study reported, not specific to this receptor: The amount of clinical and demographic metadata varied by source and participant and was provided uncurated.

This clonotype was obtained from a man aged 25 to 45 with COVID-19, enrolled during active disease. The V and J segments used are TRBV7-2 and TRBJ2-7, with a weak D call of TRBD2 (5 bases match). Sequencing was carried out using peripheral blood. The CDR3: CASSSDFSSYEQYF. The sequenced DNA: TGTGCCAGCAGCTCGGACTTCAGCTCCTACGAGCAGTACTTC.